The TCR beta chain under discussion was sequenced for a study of early T cells in non-severe SARS-CoV-2 infection. As part of library construction, unique molecular identifiers were attached to individual cDNA molecules. MiXCR, run by TCRdb on the 5' RACE reads, gives a single entry per CDR3 protein. The data hold tens of thousands of distinct CDR3 sequences, with more than 15% observed a single time. Only a few counts were recorded for this clonotype. The material sequenced was whole blood, taken at baseline. The origin of this receptor is an adult who was a healthcare worker with PCR-confirmed SARS-CoV-2 infection or an uninfected control (not recorded which).

This chain's CDR3 is CASEGQGVTEAFF. The DNA of the CDR3 is TGTGCCAGCGAGGGACAGGGTGTTACTGAAGCTTTCTTT. The rearrangement uses TRBV6-1 and TRBJ1-1; 9 bases match TRBD1. With V trimmed by 8 bases and J by 5 bases, 6 bases remained unmatched. This CDR3 is 13 amino acids long. Germline values: CDR1 MNHNS, CDR2 SASEGT.